A selection of T cell receptor beta chains follows, all from one sample in a study of vaccination and CD4 T cells after COVID-19. Which antigens these TCRs recognize remains unknown. MiXCR was run by TCRdb on the PCR reads, yielding one entry per CDR3 protein. The sample has some 14,000 distinct CDR3 sequences, 60% to 70% seen once; the top ten hold about 7.8%. Sequencing was performed on CD4+ T cells from blood, cultured in vitro. The origin of the receptors is a human donor who had recovered from COVID-19. The CDR3 runs from the conserved cysteine through the conserved F or W. A D gene is named only where the DNA matches it firmly. Clone size is stated in some rows and not others, as once, few, many or a class when expanded.

V	size	J	D	DNA	CDR3
TRBV20-1	few	TRBJ2-1	TRBD2	TGCAGTGTCGCTAGCGGGAGTAGGGTTGAGCAGTTCTTC	CSVASGSRVEQFF
TRBV6-4	-	TRBJ2-3	TRBD2	TGTGCCAGCAGGGGGCTAGCGGGAGGGACAGATACGCAGTATTTT	CASRGLAGGTDTQYF
TRBV20-1	-	TRBJ2-7	TRBD2	TGCAGTGCAAACCCCGCTAGCGGGTACATTCGGGCTGGGGGGGAGCAGTACTTC	CSANPASGYIRAGGEQYF
TRBV7-9	-	TRBJ1-5	-	TGTGCCAGCAGCTGGGGGGTTGATCAGCCCCAGCATTTT	CASSWGVDQPQHF
TRBV6-2/TRBV6-3	-	TRBJ1-2	-	TGTGCCAGCAGTTACTCGTCGGGATACGACGGTGGCTACACCTTC	CASSYSSGYDGGYTF
TRBV2	-	TRBJ1-2	-	TGTGCTAGCAGTCCCTACAGGCTTTATGGCTACACCTTC	CASSPYRLYGYTF
TRBV27	-	TRBJ2-1	-	TGTGCCAGCAGTCTCCGTCCTAGTTCTTACAATGAGCAGTTCTTC	CASSLRPSSYNEQFF
TRBV28	-	TRBJ1-6	-	TGTGCCAGCAGTTTATCCCGGGGCCTTGGCTCCTATAATTCACCCCTCCACTTT	CASSLSRGLGSYNSPLHF
TRBV27	few	TRBJ2-1	-	TGTGCCAGCAGACCCAATCTAGCCCCGAAGCAGTTCTTC	CASRPNLAPKQFF
TRBV18	-	TRBJ2-5	TRBD1	TGTGCCAGCTCATCTGAGGGGGCTGAGACCCAGTACTTC	CASSSEGAETQYF
TRBV6-5	-	TRBJ1-1	-	TGTGCCAGCAGTTACGGTGGATGGAACACTGAAGCTTTCTTT	CASSYGGWNTEAFF
TRBV6-1	-	TRBJ1-5	TRBD1	TGTGCCAGCAGTACCTTGGGGACAGGGAATCAGCCCCAGCATTTT	CASSTLGTGNQPQHF
TRBV11-3	-	TRBJ1-1	TRBD1	TGTGCCAGCAGCTTAGAGGGCTATTGGACAGGAAGGAACACTGAAGCTTTCTTT	CASSLEGYWTGRNTEAFF
TRBV30	-	TRBJ1-5	TRBD1	TGTGCCTGGGGGCCAAGCCGACCCAGGGGGAATCAGCCCCAGCATTTT	CAWGPSRPRGNQPQHF
TRBV27	few	TRBJ1-2	TRBD1	TGTGCCAGCAGTGTTGGACAGGGGGGATCCTATGGCTACACCTTC	CASSVGQGGSYGYTF
TRBV29-1	-	TRBJ2-3	-	TGCAGCACGACCGGACGGACTAGCACAGATACGCAGTATTTT	CSTTGRTSTDTQYF
TRBV6-1	-	TRBJ1-1	-	TGTGCCAGCGAAAAAGGGGGAGGGGCCACTGAAGCTTTCTTT	CASEKGGGATEAFF
TRBV6-2/TRBV6-3	-	TRBJ2-7	-	TGTGCCAGCAGTTCACAGGGCTGCGAGCAGTACTTC	CASSSQGCEQYF
TRBV24-1	-	TRBJ1-5	-	TGTGCCACCAGTGAGAGTAGCGGACTGGGCCAGCATTTT	CATSESSGLGQHF
TRBV5-1	-	TRBJ2-7	TRBD1	TGCGCCAGCAGCTTGGAGGGGGCTATTTCCTACGAGCAGTACTTC	CASSLEGAISYEQYF
TRBV7-2	-	TRBJ1-2	-	TGTGCCAGCAGCCCTCAGGGAGCTAACTATGGCTACACCTTC	CASSPQGANYGYTF
TRBV5-4	once	TRBJ1-1	-	TGTGCCAGCAGCCTGGACACTTCCCGTGAAGCTTTCTTT	CASSLDTSREAFF
TRBV6-2/TRBV6-3	-	TRBJ1-1	TRBD1	TGTGCCACAAGACAGGGAGGCACTGAAGCTTTCTTT	CATRQGGTEAFF
TRBV28	-	TRBJ1-1	TRBD1	TGTGCCAGCAGGGACAGGGATACTAACACTGAAGCTTTCTTT	CASRDRDTNTEAFF
TRBV12-3/TRBV12-4	-	TRBJ1-1	-	TGTGCCAGCAGGTCCCGGTGGGGCACTGAAGCTTTCTTT	CASRSRWGTEAFF
TRBV20-1	-	TRBJ2-7	TRBD1	TGCAGTGCTACCCCGGGACAGTTAAGCTCCTACGAGCAGTACTTC	CSATPGQLSSYEQYF
TRBV30	-	TRBJ2-7	TRBD1	TGTGCCTGGACCCGAGGGGCAGGGGGTTCCTACGAGCAGTACTTC	CAWTRGAGGSYEQYF
TRBV6-1	medium-sized	TRBJ2-5	-	TGTGCCAGCACCCGCGCAGCTCCCCAAGAGACCCAGTACTTC	CASTRAAPQETQYF
TRBV6-5	-	TRBJ2-5	TRBD1	TGTGCCAGCAGTTCCCCACAGGGGACCCAAGAGACCCAGTACTTC	CASSSPQGTQETQYF
TRBV19	few	TRBJ1-5	-	TGTGCCAGTAGTCTTATGAATCAGCCCCAGCATTTT	CASSLMNQPQHF
TRBV5-1	few	TRBJ2-5	-	TGCGCCAGCAGCATCCAAGAGACCCAGTACTTC	CASSIQETQYF
TRBV27	-	TRBJ2-7	TRBD1	TGTGCCAGCAGGGCGGGCAGGGGGCTCTACGAGCAGTACTTC	CASRAGRGLYEQYF
TRBV27	-	TRBJ2-7	-	TGTGCCAGCAGTTTATCGGTAGCGGTCCGCTACGAGCAGTACTTC	CASSLSVAVRYEQYF
TRBV11-2	-	TRBJ2-7	-	TGTGCCAGCAGCTTAGAATTGGGTCCCTACGAGCAGTACTTC	CASSLELGPYEQYF
TRBV2	-	TRBJ1-5	-	TGTGCCAGCAGCCGCGACCTTGGAGGCAATCAGCCCCAGCATTTT	CASSRDLGGNQPQHF
TRBV7-3	-	TRBJ2-7	TRBD2	TGTGCCAGCAGCTTAGGAGCGGGAGGGTACTACGAGCAGTACTTC	CASSLGAGGYYEQYF
TRBV5-8	-	TRBJ2-7	-	TGTGCCAGCAGCTTGGGCGCGGGTTATAACTACGAGCAGTACTTC	CASSLGAGYNYEQYF
TRBV7-3	-	TRBJ2-7	-	TGTGCCAGCAGCTTTCAGGGGGGATCCTACGAGCAGTACTTC	CASSFQGGSYEQYF
TRBV12-3/TRBV12-4	-	TRBJ1-1	-	TGTGCCAGCAGCCGCTGGTTCACTGAAGCTTTCTTT	CASSRWFTEAFF
TRBV5-4	once	TRBJ2-7	-	TGTGCCAGCAGCCGGGACATTGGAGCGTACGAGCAGTACTTC	CASSRDIGAYEQYF
TRBV6-1	-	TRBJ1-1	TRBD1	TGTGCCAGCGTCCGGGACAGACGAAACACTGAAGCTTTCTTT	CASVRDRRNTEAFF
TRBV6-1	few	TRBJ1-1	TRBD1	TGTGCCAGCACCGGGGACAGTAGGGGGGCTTTCTTT	CASTGDSRGAFF
TRBV14	few	TRBJ1-5	-	TGTGCCAGCAGCCAAGAGCCCGGGAAGCCCCAGCATTTT	CASSQEPGKPQHF